The 30 T cell receptor beta chains presented below share a single source sample, sequenced in a study of cytomegalovirus exposure and HLA in healthy donors. PCR used 60 Vbeta primers and 13 Jbeta primers. Clones were sequenced by immunoSEQ multiplex PCR, and TCRdb holds only the in-frame ones, with some missing. Among approximately 200,000 clones, 65% to 90% were seen once, and the ten largest hold less than 2.5%. Sequencing used PBMCs. The receptors were gathered from a woman aged 45-65 years in good health and CMV-seronegative.

The chain is built from TRBV18 and TRBJ1-2; 8 nucleotides agree with TRBD1. Germline CDR1 reads KGHSH; CDR2 reads LQKENI. The CDR3 spans 15 residues. J lost 4 bases, V lost 3 bases, and 7 bases had no gene match. The CDR3 sequence: CASSPGQGSGYGYTF. CDR3 DNA: TGTGCCAGCTCACCCGGACAGGGCAGCGGCTATGGCTACACCTTC.

CDR3 coding DNA: TGTGCCAGCATGTACGAGCGGGAGGGAGGGGAGCAGTACTTC. Protein product: CASMYEREGGEQYF. This chain links TRBV28 with TRBJ2-7; TRBD2 aligns across 10 bases. Unmatched junction bases numbered 10, after V lost 7 bases and J lost 7 bases. Germline V gene sequence: CDR1 MDHEN, CDR2 SYDVKM. This CDR3 spans 14 amino acids. The variable domain in full, completed from reference TRBV28 and TRBJ2-7, reads DVKVTQSSRYLVKRTGEKVFLECVQDMDHENMFWYRQDPGLGLRLIYFSYDVKMKEKGDIPEGYSVSREKKERFSLILESASTNQTSMYLCASMYEREGGEQYFGPGTRLTVT.

The chain combines TRBV7-9 with TRBJ2-3; a possible D gene is TRBD2 (5 bases). The germline gives CDR1 SEHNR, CDR2 FQNEAQ (reference sequence). The CDR3 loop spans 14 amino acids. The ends were cut back, 5 bases at V and 7 bases at J, with 16 bases in the middle. This chain's CDR3 is CASSPSRGPNTQYF. The CDR3 nucleotides are TGTGCCAGCAGCCCCTCTCGAGGGCCCAATACGCAGTATTTT.

This sequence joins TRBV7-6 and TRBJ2-2, with 12 positions matching TRBD1. Germline CDR1 reads SGHVS; CDR2 reads FNYEAQ. CDR3 length: 19 residues. J gave up 3 bases and V 4 bases, and 12 bases lay outside the gene matches. In DNA, the CDR3 is TGTGCCAGCAGCTCGGTATATACGGGACAGGGGGCAGACACCGGGGAGCTGTTTTTT. Its protein product is CASSSVYTGQGADTGELFF.

This clone was counted a few times. This chain links TRBV4-1 with TRBJ2-7, with TRBD1 matching over 12 bases. Germline CDR1 is MGHRA and CDR2 is YSYEKL. The CDR3 contains 17 residues. V lost 3 bases and J lost 6; bases outside the gene matches: 12. The CDR3 here is CASSHPGTGGAGREQYF. The CDR3 coding sequence is TGCGCCAGCAGCCACCCTGGGACAGGGGGCGCGGGTCGCGAGCAGTACTTC.

The V and J genes are TRBV6-5 and TRBJ2-1; 9 positions match TRBD1. In germline, CDR1 is MNHEY, CDR2 SVGAGI. The CDR3 contains 14 residues. Germline trimming cut 6 bases from V and 9 bases from J; bases unmatched to any gene: 9. CDR3 bases: TGTGCCAGCAGACAAACAGGGGGCTCAGTTGAGCAGTTCTTC. This translates into CASRQTGGSVEQFF.

This chain joins TRBV9 and TRBJ2-5; TRBD1 is a possible D gene (5 bases). CDR1 SGDLS and CDR2 YYNGEE come from the germline V gene. Trimming removed 0 bases from V and 7 bases from J, with 13 bases in between. The CDR3 is made up of 14 amino acids. CDR3 nucleotide sequence: TGTGCCAGCAGCGTAGTGGGCACCCAGGGGACCCAGTACTTC. Translated: CASSVVGTQGTQYF.

The J gene is TRBJ2-1, the V gene TRBV6-1; maybe TRBD1 (6 bases). Looked up from germline, CDR1 is MNHNS and CDR2 is SASEGT. Trimming pared 2 bases from V and 4 bases from J, leaving 9 bases between. The CDR3 sequence is 14 residues long. For the CDR3, the DNA is TGTGCCAGCAGTGAAAAGGGGGAGTACAATGAGCAGTTCTTC. Its translation: CASSEKGEYNEQFF.

The rearrangement joins TRBV5-6 to TRBJ2-5, with D tentatively TRBD1 (7 bases). Germline V CDR1 and CDR2: SGHDT, YYEEEE. The CDR3 runs 14 residues. V was clipped by 4 bases and J by 4 bases, with 14 bases between them. CDR3 amino acids: CASSGGGRAETQYF. The DNA of the CDR3 is TGTGCCAGCAGCGGAGGGGGCAGGGCAGAGACCCAGTACTTC. The entire variable domain, with the rest obtained from reference TRBV5-6 and TRBJ2-5, is as follows: DAGVTQSPTHLIKTRGQQVTLRCSPKSGHDTVSWYQQALGQGPQFIFQYYEEEERQRGNFPDRFSGHQFPNYSSELNVNALLLGDSALYLCASSGGGRAETQYFGPGTRLLVL.

V and J are TRBV10-3 and TRBJ2-3, with 14 positions matching TRBD2. The CDR3 spans 14 residues. Germline CDR1 is ENHRY and CDR2 is SYGVKD. V dropped 4 bases and J dropped 6; count of bases not matched to a gene: 0. The CDR3 is CAISGTSGGDTQYF. The CDR3 region has the DNA TGTGCCATCAGTGGGACTAGCGGGGGGGATACGCAGTATTTT.

This chain joins TRBV5-1 and TRBJ1-5; perhaps TRBD1 as D (5 bases). V dropped 0 bases and J dropped 3 bases, with 10 bases sitting between them. Germline V gene sequence: CDR1 SGHRS, CDR2 YFSETQ. This CDR3 is 15 amino acids long. The CDR3 region has the DNA TGCGCCAGCAGCTTGGCGGGGGAACACAATCAGCCCCAGCATTTT. This sequence encodes CASSLAGEHNQPQHF.

This clone is a singleton in its sample. The V gene is TRBV5-4, the J gene TRBJ1-2, with TRBD1 matching 10 bases. V trimming: 0 bases; J trimming: 5 bases; junction bases outside the gene matches: 4. Looked up from germline, CDR1 is SGHNT and CDR2 is YYREEE (reference sequence). This CDR3 is built from 15 residues. The CDR3, as DNA: TGTGCCAGCAGCTTGGCAGACAGGGGGCGTTATGGCTACACCTTC. It translates to CASSLADRGRYGYTF.

V gene TRBV18 combines with J gene TRBJ1-1; D not certain. V gave up 3 bases and J gave up 11 bases, with 16 bases separating them. The CDR3 is made up of 13 amino acids. CDR1 and CDR2 (germline): KGHSH, LQKENI. CDR3 residues: CASSPGEERDAFF. The CDR3 DNA sequence: TGTGCCAGCTCACCCGGGGAGGAGAGGGATGCTTTCTTT.

The rearrangement uses TRBV5-4 and TRBJ2-7; 12 nucleotides align to TRBD2. In germline, CDR1 is SGHNT, CDR2 YYREEE (reference sequence). The CDR3 sequence is 15 residues long. V shed 4 bases and J 4 bases; nucleotides not matched to a gene: 6. The CDR3 DNA sequence: TGTGCCAGCAGCCCCCGACTAGCGGGAGAGTACGAGCAGTACTTC. Protein sequence: CASSPRLAGEYEQYF.

In this sample, this clone turned up a few times. The rearrangement joins TRBV28 to TRBJ2-7, with 9 bases lining up with TRBD1. The CDR3 is made up of 13 amino acids. From germline, CDR1 is MDHEN and CDR2 SYDVKM. The ends lost 9 bases at V and 5 bases at J; junction bases unmatched: 8. The CDR3 DNA follows: TGTGCCAGTATCGGACAGGGGACCCACGAGCAGTACTTC. It is translated as CASIGQGTHEQYF.

V and J are TRBV7-9 and TRBJ1-4; D may be TRBD1 (5 bases). Germline CDR1 SEHNR, CDR2 FQNEAQ (reference sequence). Trimming took 6 bases from V and 4 from J, leaving 15 bases between them. This CDR3 region has 15 residues. CDR3 in DNA: TGTGCCAGCAGTCAAGACAGCAAAATTAATGAAAAACTGTTTTTT. Translating gives CASSQDSKINEKLFF.

The chain uses TRBV7-9 and TRBJ2-7; a weak D match, TRBD2 (5 bases). The germline V gene has CDR1 SEHNR and CDR2 FQNEAQ (reference sequence). CDR3 length: 14 amino acids. V was shortened by 3 bases and J by 1 base, with 10 bases between the two germline ends. The CDR3 region is CASSFRTQSYEQYF. CDR3 nucleotide sequence: TGTGCCAGCAGCTTCCGGACTCAGTCCTACGAGCAGTACTTC.

The CDR3 nucleotides are TGTGCCAGCAGCCCCGGGACTAGCGGCTACAATGAGCAGTTCTTC. It yields the protein CASSPGTSGYNEQFF. The rearrangement joins TRBV2 to TRBJ2-1; 11 bases agree with TRBD2. The trim removed 6 bases at V and 3 bases at J, leaving 4 bases unmatched. The CDR3 extends over 15 amino acids. The germline V gene has CDR1 SNHLY and CDR2 FYNNEI.

Remarks on this clone: One junction end does not reproduce the germline sequence, and a read error may be involved. V is TRBV28 and J is TRBJ2-2; 8 bases match TRBD1. The CDR3 has 16 residues. CDR1 MDHEN and CDR2 SYDVKM come from the germline V gene. CDR3 amino acids: CASSLFGQGGTGELFF. The CDR3 region has the DNA TGTGCCAGCAGTTTATTTGGACAGGGAGGCACCGGGGAGCTATTTTTT.

A single count supports this clone. The chain is built from TRBV5-1 and TRBJ2-7; D perhaps matches TRBD2 (7 bases). V gave up 3 bases and J gave up 3 bases, with 13 bases separating them. CDR1 and CDR2 (germline): SGHRS, YFSETQ. This CDR3 is built from 14 residues. The CDR3 nucleotides are TGCGCCAGCAGCTGGAGGGGGACTAACTACGAGCAGTACTTC. This codes for CASSWRGTNYEQYF. Together with reference TRBV5-1 and TRBJ2-7, the CDR3 gives the full variable domain: KAGVTQTPRYLIKTRGQQVTLSCSPISGHRSVSWYQQTPGQGLQFLFEYFSETQRNKGNFPGRFSGRQFSNSRSEMNVSTLELGDSALYLCASSWRGTNYEQYFGPGTRLTVT.

This chain uses TRBV5-6 with TRBJ2-3, with D unclear. The CDR3 sequence is 15 residues long. Germline lookup yields CDR1 SGHDT and CDR2 YYEEEE. The V and J ends lost 3 bases and 4 bases respectively, with 15 bases between them. CDR3: CASSSAPSGADTQYF. In nucleotides, the CDR3 is TGTGCCAGCAGCTCTGCCCCCTCTGGAGCAGATACGCAGTATTTT.

The chain joins TRBV21-1 to TRBJ1-1; the DNA was not compared with TRBD1, the D call given in the table. TRBV21-1 is a listed pseudogene. This CDR3 region has 19 residues. CDR3 region: CASSKEADRGPIGDTEAFF. CDR3 nucleotide sequence: TGTGCCAGCAGCAAAGAGGCGGACAGGGGGCCAATAGGGGACACTGAAGCTTTCTTT.

The chain links TRBV11-2 to TRBJ2-5; D uncertain. V dropped 3 bases and J dropped 4 bases, with 9 bases sitting between them. There are 13 residues in the CDR3. The germline CDR1 and CDR2 sequences are SGHAT and FQNNGV. The CDR3 here is CASSFPARETQYF. The CDR3 nucleotides read TGTGCCAGCAGCTTCCCCGCGCGAGAGACCCAGTACTTC.

The chain combines TRBV30 with TRBJ2-5; maybe TRBD2 (7 bases). The ends were cut back, 0 bases at V and 5 bases at J, with 13 bases in the middle. The CDR3 is made up of 14 amino acids. CDR1 is GTSNPN and CDR2 is SVGIG in the germline V gene (reference sequence). This CDR3 reads CAWSVGGVGETQYF. DNA for the CDR3: TGTGCCTGGAGTGTAGGGGGGGTAGGGGAGACCCAGTACTTC.

The genes are TRBV10-1 and TRBJ1-4, with D unresolved. V was cut by 6 bases and J by 4 bases, with 6 bases left in between. Looked up from germline, CDR1 is WNHNN and CDR2 is SYGVQD (reference sequence). There are 12 residues in the CDR3. In DNA, the CDR3 is TGCGCCAGCAGCCAGAATAATGAAAAACTGTTTTTT. Encoded protein: CASSQNNEKLFF.

As DNA, the CDR3 is TGCGCCAGCAGCCGGGGACAGGGGGTTACCGGGGAGCTGTTTTTT. Translation gives CASSRGQGVTGELFF. The J gene is TRBJ2-2, the V gene TRBV4-1, with 11 nucleotides matching TRBD1. The germline CDR1 and CDR2 sequences are MGHRA and YSYEKL. Germline trimming cut 4 bases from V and 5 bases from J; bases unmatched to any gene: 3. This CDR3 comprises 15 residues.

The chain recombines TRBV28 with TRBJ2-2, with 7 bases identical to TRBD1. CDR1 and CDR2 from the germline V gene are MDHEN and SYDVKM. This CDR3 comprises 15 residues. V lost 5 bases and J lost 0; bases outside the gene matches: 3. This CDR3 reads CASSPGGTNTGELFF. CDR3 sequence (DNA): TGTGCCAGCAGTCCAGGGGGAACGAACACCGGGGAGCTGTTTTTT. The variable domain in full, with the rest retrieved from reference TRBV28 and TRBJ2-2, is DVKVTQSSRYLVKRTGEKVFLECVQDMDHENMFWYRQDPGLGLRLIYFSYDVKMKEKGDIPEGYSVSREKKERFSLILESASTNQTSMYLCASSPGGTNTGELFFGEGSRLTVL.

CDR3 amino acids: CASSLAGQVHKFF. The CDR3 nucleotides are TGTGCCAGCAGCTTGGCCGGACAGGTTCATAAGTTCTTC. The genes are TRBV5-6 and TRBJ2-1; 7 bases line up with TRBD1. After removal of 0 bases from V and 14 bases from J, the junction contained 8 bases not matched to a gene. The CDR3 is made up of 13 amino acids. CDR1 and CDR2 from the germline V gene are SGHDT and YYEEEE.

The V call is TRBV4-1, the J call TRBJ2-7; 9 bases are a match to TRBD2. CDR3 size: 16 residues. Germline CDR1 is MGHRA and CDR2 is YSYEKL. Unmatched junction bases numbered 13, after V lost 5 bases and J lost 5 bases. The CDR3 sequence: CASSSHLGSGRNEQYF. In DNA form, the CDR3 reads TGCGCCAGCAGCTCCCATTTGGGTAGCGGGAGAAACGAGCAGTACTTC.

The chain joins TRBV27 to TRBJ2-5, with a possible D match to TRBD2 (5 bases). The J call may be wrong; the DNA end is better matched by TRBJ2-7. The CDR3 runs to 13 residues. The germline V gene encodes CDR1 MNHEY and CDR2 SMNVEV (reference sequence). The CDR3 loop reads CASSFGVNYEQYF. The CDR3 DNA sequence: TGTGCCAGCAGTTTCGGGGTTAACTACGAGCAGTACTTC.